This T cell receptor (beta chain) is from a study of blood T cell repertoires in COVID-19. Study-wide context: Samples came from the United States, Italy and Spain, spanning acute and convalescent COVID-19.

In the study's own analysis: Amplification with reference gene primers provided the estimates of nucleated cell counts. The table came from immunoSEQ multiplex PCR; TCRdb's copy has only in-frame clones and leaves some out. V and J calls and clone size are those listed in that table; D and trimming were worked out from the DNA. The table lists approximately 240,000 clones, 75% to 90% of them singletons. V was trimmed by 0 bases and J by 10 bases, leaving 15 bases between them. This CDR3 region has 14 residues. Looked up from germline, CDR1 is LGHDT and CDR2 is YNNKEL (reference sequence). Membership in each cohort depended on participant-reported clinical history.

This clonotype originated in a woman in her twenties or thirties with acute COVID-19. The genes are TRBV3-1 (or the pseudogene TRBV3-2) and TRBJ1-1; D unclear. Sequencing was carried out using PBMCs or T cells enriched from blood (not recorded which). This CDR3 reads CASSQDTTTRGAFF. In DNA form, the CDR3 reads TGTGCCAGCAGCCAAGATACGACTACCCGGGGAGCTTTCTTT.